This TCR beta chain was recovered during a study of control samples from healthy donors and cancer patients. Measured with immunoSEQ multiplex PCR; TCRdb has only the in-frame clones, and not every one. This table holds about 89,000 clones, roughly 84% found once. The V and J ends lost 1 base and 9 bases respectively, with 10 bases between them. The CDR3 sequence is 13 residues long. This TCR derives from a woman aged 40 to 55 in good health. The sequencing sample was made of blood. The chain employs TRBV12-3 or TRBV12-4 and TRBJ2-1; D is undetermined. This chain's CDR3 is CASSLGARSEQFF. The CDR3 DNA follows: TGTGCCAGCAGTTTAGGAGCCCGCAGTGAGCAGTTCTTC.